These T cell receptor beta chains were read from a single sample in a study of blood T cell repertoires in COVID-19. Method: immunoSEQ multiplex PCR; TCRdb's copy keeps in-frame clones and lacks some. The sample consists of 100,000 to 150,000 clones, around 88% of them appearing once. The sample consisted of peripheral blood. The receptors originated from a middle-aged man with acute or convalescent COVID-19. CDR3s include the opening cysteine and the closing phenylalanine or tryptophan. A D gene is named only where the DNA matches it firmly. A clone size is listed for some rows: how often the clone was seen (once, few, many), or a class if it is expanded.

-,-,TRBV7-6,CASSLEAGEQYF
TRBD1,-,TRBV5-8,CASSRGQGSHGYTF
-,-,TRBV30,CAWRARGGNTIYF
-,-,TRBV6-5,CASSKTLSGDIQYF
-,-,TRBV6-5,CASRQTTGPEAFF
TRBD1,-,TRBV7-2,CASTVDGTANSPLHF
-,-,TRBV27,CASNPRGGPLANYGYTF
-,-,TRBV2,CASRSQGLSNQPQHF
-,-,TRBV18,CASSPSLGPSPYF
TRBD1,-,TRBV5-1,CASSPQGAAGANVLTF
TRBD1,-,TRBV9,CASSVRQGADTQYF
-,-,TRBV6-2/TRBV6-3,CASSYGQYEAFF
TRBD1,-,TRBV5-4,CASEGQGDSPLHF
-,-,TRBV3-1/TRBV3-2,CASSQSVYQGSAYGYTF
TRBD1,-,TRBV5-1,CASSLGGQARTQYF
-,-,TRBV3-1/TRBV3-2,CASDTSGGTTEAFF
-,few,TRBV7-2,CASSPHGTPGEQYF
-,-,TRBV14,CASSQGGRGRSSYNEQFF
TRBD2,-,TRBV24-1,CATSDSVTSGRTDTDTQYF
-,-,TRBV5-1,CASSLGVSGTEAFF
TRBD1,-,TRBV7-8,CASSHGNRGSEQFF
TRBD1,-,TRBV3-1/TRBV3-2,CASSLGQFNSPLHF
-,few,TRBV10-2,CASSEQYVVQPQHF
TRBD2,-,TRBV7-2,CASSSLLAGGNTDTQYF
TRBD2,-,TRBV3-1/TRBV3-2,CASSPWTSGSQETQYF
-,-,TRBV5-1,CASSVGGRGWTGELFF
-,-,TRBV5-4,CASSRGGYNEQFF
TRBD1,few,TRBV7-9,CASSLGQGDYNEQFF
TRBD1,-,TRBV6-5,CASRDRGYEQYF
-,-,TRBV2,CASGGEKGYTEAFF
-,-,TRBV7-9,CASIPLRQTNTEAFF
TRBD1,-,TRBV5-1,CASSSTSSGGVTDTQYF
-,once,TRBV6-5,CASSYPGVTSPLHF
-,-,TRBV5-1,CASALSGETQYF
TRBD1,once,TRBV5-1,CASSAEGGQLNTEAFF
-,once,TRBV2,CASRETAAGYTF
-,-,TRBV7-2,CASSLRQGNTIYF
-,once,TRBV15,CATSRDGGVEAFF
-,-,TRBV7-9,CASTQGNRPEAFF
-,-,TRBV19,CASSWAGSNQPQHF
TRBD1,few,TRBV4-1,CASSQARTGGYEQYF
-,-,TRBV5-1,CASSFDSSYGYTF